The TCR beta chain described here comes from a study of siplizumab effects on memory and regulatory T cells (dated by TCRdb to the late 2010s). In the study overall: The study examined how the anti-CD2 antibody siplizumab affects alloreactive T-cell subsets in allogeneic mixed lymphocyte reactions built from human PBMCs. The paper as a whole reports these results and caveats: Because sequences at frequencies below about 10^-5 were poorly captured, only a minor fraction of alloreactive clones could be mapped back to unstimulated subsets. No functional confirmation was obtained for the suppressive function of proliferating Tregs from siplizumab cultures. Siplizumab significantly lowered the cumulative frequency of alloreactive sequences that could be traced to unstimulated CD4+ memory T cells. For roughly 75-97% of proliferating CD4+ or CD8+ clones, no naive or memory phenotype could be assigned. Unstimulated naive T cells appeared more diverse than memory T cells, and naive cells seemed to contribute substantially to the alloresponse. Of the alloreactive CD4+ clones that could be mapped, the Treg-derived share averaged roughly 69% with siplizumab compared with approximately 30% in control reactions.

Sorted unstimulated T cells, along with proliferating T cells recovered from mixed lymphocyte reactions, underwent TCRbeta CDR3 sequencing. Fresh whole blood from around 11 HLA-typed healthy donors was used to isolate PBMCs. Unstimulated CD4+ non-regulatory T cells were FACS-sorted to map the origin of alloreactive clones. CDR1 and CDR2 were assigned from the germline V gene as MDHEN and SYDVKM. At the junction V is shortened by 7 bases and J by 9 bases; bases outside the gene matches: 5. Including the terminal cysteine and phenylalanine, the CDR3 comprises 12 residues. CDR3 DNA is the only sequence kept; it has 36 bases, read in frame from the first base. Concerning this clone itself: The antigen it recognizes is unknown. No quality values exist for individual bases; no much larger clone is one base distant.

Libraries came from the immunoSEQ multiplex PCR assay. The deep sequencing platform assayed roughly 10^5 TCR templates per sample. Genomic DNA extracted from sorted T cells was used for TCRbeta CDR3 sequencing. For the original study's pipeline: The R programming language was used for clonal analysis of the TCRbeta CDR3 data. Alloreactive CD4+ and CD8+ clones were identified by comparing unstimulated samples to CFSE-low samples taken after the reaction. Regulatory or non-regulatory origin was assigned to alloreactive CD4+ clones by matching of sequences to sorted unstimulated Treg and non-Treg repertoires. TCRdb stores this immuneACCESS table with in-frame sequences only. Part of the clones is absent; in the studies checked, under half of the shortfall reflects unresolved V genes, and no reason is known for the rest. V, J and clone size derive from that table, while D and trimming were established from the DNA sequence. This sample lists approximately 92,000 clones; around 94% were detected once. Jointly, the top ten make up around 1.4% of the sample.

The V and J segments used are TRBV28 and TRBJ2-2; TRBD2 aligns with 7 central bases. The sequence derives from a human donor in good health. What was sequenced was non-Treg CD4+ T cells sorted from blood. Interpreted using the paper, the cell subset or site label stands for: FACS-sorted unstimulated CD4+ non-regulatory T cells. The CDR3 corresponds to CASTLGGRELFF. The DNA reads as follows: TGTGCCAGCACCTTGGGGGGGAGGGAGCTGTTTTTT.